These 13 T cell receptor beta chains came from one sample sequenced in a study of CD8 T cells in Susac syndrome (dated by TCRdb to about 2019). Libraries were built with the immunoSEQ multiplex PCR assay. RNA was extracted using the RNeasy kit, and roughly 0.5 to 1 ug of the RNA was reverse transcribed with random hexamers. TCRdb reprocessing: public reads trimmed at Q25 with fastp, clones called with MiXCR, in-frame beta chains kept. For every CDR3 protein sequence, its rows merge into one entry that carries the most common genes and DNA. The sample includes some 200,000 distinct CDR3 sequences, with roughly 94% observed a single time. Around 0.16% of the sample rests with the top ten. What was sequenced was CD8+ T cells from PBMCs. Every receptor here comes from a human donor with Susac syndrome.

This sequence joins TRBV13 and TRBJ2-2, with D perhaps TRBD1 (5 bases). V was trimmed by 5 bases and J by 5 bases, leaving 9 bases between them. This CDR3 has 13 residues. CDR1 and CDR2 from the germline V gene are PRHDT and FYEKMQ (reference sequence). CDR3 coding DNA: TGTGCCAGCAGCCCCCAGGGAACCGGGGAGCTGTTTTTT. As protein: CASSPQGTGELFF.

The rearrangement uses TRBV5-4 and TRBJ2-5; 10 bases agree with TRBD2. The CDR3 extends over 15 amino acids. Germline V CDR1 and CDR2: SGHNT, YYREEE (reference sequence). V dropped 2 bases and J dropped 3; count of bases not matched to a gene: 4. The CDR3, as DNA: TGTGCCAGCAGCTTCAAAGGACTAGCGGAAGAGACCCAGTACTTC. Amino acids: CASSFKGLAEETQYF.

A single count supports this clonotype. V usage is TRBV5-8 and J usage is TRBJ2-7, with 7 bases that match TRBD2. The CDR3 covers 13 residues. Germline-derived CDR1 and CDR2 are SGHTS and YDEGEE. After removal of 3 bases from V and 3 bases from J, the junction contained 3 bases not matched to a gene. The CDR3 sequence is CASSSPGGYEQYF. In DNA, the CDR3 is TGTGCCAGCAGCTCCCCGGGGGGCTACGAGCAGTACTTC.

The rearrangement joins TRBV27 to TRBJ2-1; D gene unclear. Between the trimmed V and J ends, which lost 7 bases and 5 bases, there was a span of 6 bases. Germline-derived CDR1 and CDR2 are MNHEY and SMNVEV (reference sequence). The CDR3 runs to 11 residues. CDR3 DNA: TGTGCCAGCACCGTAAACAATGAGCAGTTCTTC. Its translation is CASTVNNEQFF.

J is TRBJ1-1 and V is TRBV20-1; no clear D. Deletions cut 6 bases from V and 2 bases from J, with 13 bases between. Germline V gene sequence: CDR1 DFQATT, CDR2 SNEGSKA (reference sequence). This CDR3 has 13 amino acids. CDR3 sequence: CSAQLGPNTEAFF. Written as DNA, the CDR3 is TGCAGTGCCCAGTTAGGGCCTAACACTGAAGCTTTCTTT.

This chain joins TRBV12-3 or TRBV12-4 and TRBJ2-2, with D maybe TRBD1 (5 bases). The CDR3 covers 14 residues. The V and J ends lost 5 bases and 1 base respectively, with 8 bases between them. The CDR3 sequence is CASSGDRNTGELFF. The CDR3 DNA reads as TGTGCCAGCAGTGGAGACAGGAACACCGGGGAGCTGTTTTTT.

There are a few counts of this clonotype. The chain has TRBV12-3 or TRBV12-4 and TRBJ1-1; D gene ambiguous. V was shortened by 4 bases and J by 11 bases, with 11 bases between the two germline ends. CDR3 length: 11 amino acids. The CDR3 region is CASSYKGEAFF. DNA of the CDR3: TGTGCCAGCAGTTACAAGGGTGAGGCTTTCTTT.

The chain couples TRBV11-2 to TRBJ2-1, with 10 bases that match TRBD2. J was trimmed by 8 bases and V by 2 bases; bases with no gene match: 9. The CDR3 extends over 16 amino acids. From germline, CDR1 is SGHAT and CDR2 FQNNGV. CDR3 in amino acids: CASSLQVAGGMDEQFF. The CDR3 bases are TGTGCCAGCAGCTTACAGGTAGCGGGAGGAATGGATGAGCAGTTCTTC.

The chain recombines TRBV6-1 with TRBJ1-5; the D is unclear. The CDR3 is 13 residues long. Trimming shortened V by 10 bases and J by 1 base, and 11 bases separated the two germline ends. Germline loops: CDR1 MNHNS, CDR2 SASEGT. The CDR3 DNA sequence: TGTGCCACCCGGGTGTTGAGCAATCAGCCCCAGCATTTT. This translates into CATRVLSNQPQHF.

This sequence joins TRBV13 and TRBJ2-6; D is uncertain. V lost 5 bases and J 0 bases, leaving 2 bases between the germline ends. In germline, CDR1 is PRHDT, CDR2 FYEKMQ (reference sequence). The CDR3 totals 13 residues. The CDR3 DNA sequence: TGTGCCAGCAGCAACTCTGGGGCCAACGTCCTGACTTTC. Its protein product is CASSNSGANVLTF.

V and J are TRBV7-6 and TRBJ2-2; D unresolved. Trimming removed 6 bases from V and 2 bases from J, with 10 bases in between. Germline lookup yields CDR1 SGHVS and CDR2 FNYEAQ. The CDR3 totals 14 residues. The CDR3 region has the DNA TGTGCCAGCAGTGAGGACCAAAACACCGGGGAGCTGTTTTTT. It yields the protein CASSEDQNTGELFF.

V is TRBV11-2 and J is TRBJ2-1; 11 bases match TRBD2. This CDR3 region has 17 residues. V gave up 5 bases and J gave up 2 bases; unmatched junction bases: 8. The germline gives CDR1 SGHAT, CDR2 FQNNGV. The CDR3 DNA reads TGTGCCAGCAGCCCTACTAGCGGGAGTAATCCCTACAATGAGCAGTTCTTC. Its translation is CASSPTSGSNPYNEQFF.

The chain links TRBV29-1 to TRBJ2-1, with 8 bases aligning to TRBD2. Trimming at V came to 5 bases and at J to 6 bases, leaving 12 bases not matched to a gene. The germline CDR1 and CDR2 sequences are SQVTM and ANQGSEA. The CDR3 has 15 amino acids. The chain's CDR3 is CSVTGSAGGRNEQFF. Here the CDR3 DNA reads TGCAGCGTTACTGGTTCGGCGGGGGGCCGCAATGAGCAGTTCTTC.